The source of this TCR beta chain is a study of beta chain features in type 1 diabetes. Germline V gene data show CDR1 as GTSNPN and CDR2 as SVGIG (reference sequence). The CDR3 length is 13 residues. After removal of 0 bases from V and 7 bases from J, the junction contained 5 bases not matched to a gene. To note about this clone: The antigen remains unidentified.

Expressed TCRB transcripts were sequenced because the entire RNA isolate underwent reverse transcription. Assay: immunoSEQ multiplex PCR; the TCRdb copy retains only in-frame clones and omits some. Of 680,000 or so clones in the sample, about an eighth were seen once. Study-wide results and caveats: Whether HLA type influences TCRB rearrangement remained unresolved here. Type 1 diabetes patients had moderately but significantly shorter TCRB CDR3s in all four CD4+ subsets.

Sequencing was done on a sample of naive CD4+ T cells from blood. The TCR was taken from a man aged 18-30 years with type 1 diabetes. The chain uses TRBV30 and TRBJ1-2; TRBD1 agrees at 7 bases. CDR3 DNA: TGTGCCTGGAGTGTAATGACAGGGTCTGGCTACACCTTC. It yields the protein CAWSVMTGSGYTF.